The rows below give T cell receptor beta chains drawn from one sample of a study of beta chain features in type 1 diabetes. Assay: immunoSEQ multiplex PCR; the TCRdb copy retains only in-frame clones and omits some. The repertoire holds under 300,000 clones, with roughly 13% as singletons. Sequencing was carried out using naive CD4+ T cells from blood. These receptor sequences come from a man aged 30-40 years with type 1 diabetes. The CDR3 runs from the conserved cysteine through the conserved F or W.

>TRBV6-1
CASSSRDSGPEQYF
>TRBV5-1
CASSRGGAGEQYF
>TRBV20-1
CSAQDSYGYTF
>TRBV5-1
CASSSGLAGRTGELFF
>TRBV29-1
CSVEGGGPRGNIQYF
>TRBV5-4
CASSESTGLTDTQYF
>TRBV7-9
CASTLGLQRNTGELFF
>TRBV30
CAWSVSHRGNTEAFF
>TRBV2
CASSARTEAFF
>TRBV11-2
CASSLAQYNSPLHF
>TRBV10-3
CATARDTNTGELFF
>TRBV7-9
CASSFFRGANVLTF
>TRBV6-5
CASRALAVQETQYF
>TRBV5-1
CASSLISGAGEQYF
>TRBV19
CASRGTGSNYGYTF
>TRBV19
CASGSGTGKVYF